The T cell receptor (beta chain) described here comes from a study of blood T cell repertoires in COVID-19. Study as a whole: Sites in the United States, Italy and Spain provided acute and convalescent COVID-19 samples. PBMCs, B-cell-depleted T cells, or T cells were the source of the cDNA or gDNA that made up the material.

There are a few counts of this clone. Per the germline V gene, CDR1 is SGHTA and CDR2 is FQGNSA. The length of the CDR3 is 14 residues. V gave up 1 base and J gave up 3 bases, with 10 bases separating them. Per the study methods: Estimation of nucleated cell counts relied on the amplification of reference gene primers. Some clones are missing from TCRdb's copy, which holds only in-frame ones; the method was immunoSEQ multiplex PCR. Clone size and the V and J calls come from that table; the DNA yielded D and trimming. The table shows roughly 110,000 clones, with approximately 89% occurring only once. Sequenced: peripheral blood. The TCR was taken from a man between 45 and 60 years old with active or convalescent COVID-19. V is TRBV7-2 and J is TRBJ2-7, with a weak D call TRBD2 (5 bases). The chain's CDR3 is CASSLVGSDYEQYF. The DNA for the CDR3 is TGTGCCAGCAGCTTAGTGGGTAGCGACTACGAGCAGTACTTC. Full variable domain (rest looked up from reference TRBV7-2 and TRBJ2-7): GAGVSQSPSNKVTEKGKDVELRCDPISGHTALYWYRQSLGQGLEFLIYFQGNSAPDKSGLPSDRFSAERTGGSVSTLTIQRTQQEDSAVYLCASSLVGSDYEQYFGPGTRLTVT.